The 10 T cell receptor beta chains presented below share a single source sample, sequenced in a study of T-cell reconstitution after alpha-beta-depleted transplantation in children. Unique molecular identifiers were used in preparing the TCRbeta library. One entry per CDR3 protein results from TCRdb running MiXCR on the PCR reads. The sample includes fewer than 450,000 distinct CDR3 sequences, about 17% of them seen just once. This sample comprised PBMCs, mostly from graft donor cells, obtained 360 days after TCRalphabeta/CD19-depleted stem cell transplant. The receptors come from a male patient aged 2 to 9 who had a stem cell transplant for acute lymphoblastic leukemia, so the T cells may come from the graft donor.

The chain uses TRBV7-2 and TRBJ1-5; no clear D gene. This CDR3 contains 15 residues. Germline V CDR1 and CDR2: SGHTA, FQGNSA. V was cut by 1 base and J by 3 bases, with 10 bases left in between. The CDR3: CASSLVGLTNQPQHF. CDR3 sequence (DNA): TGTGCCAGCAGCTTAGTCGGACTCACCAATCAGCCCCAGCATTTT.

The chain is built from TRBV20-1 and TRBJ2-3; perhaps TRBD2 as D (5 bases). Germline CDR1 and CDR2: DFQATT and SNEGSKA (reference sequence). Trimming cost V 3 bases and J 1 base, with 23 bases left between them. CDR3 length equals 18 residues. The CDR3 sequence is CSASELHVATWGTDTQYF. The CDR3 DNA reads TGCAGTGCTAGCGAACTCCACGTAGCGACCTGGGGCACAGATACGCAGTATTTT.

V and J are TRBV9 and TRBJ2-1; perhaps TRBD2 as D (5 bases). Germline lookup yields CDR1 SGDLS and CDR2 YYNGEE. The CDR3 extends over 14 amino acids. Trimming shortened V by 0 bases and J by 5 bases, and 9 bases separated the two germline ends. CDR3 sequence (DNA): TGTGCCAGCAGCGTAGCTCCAGCGGACAATGAGCAGTTCTTC. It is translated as CASSVAPADNEQFF.

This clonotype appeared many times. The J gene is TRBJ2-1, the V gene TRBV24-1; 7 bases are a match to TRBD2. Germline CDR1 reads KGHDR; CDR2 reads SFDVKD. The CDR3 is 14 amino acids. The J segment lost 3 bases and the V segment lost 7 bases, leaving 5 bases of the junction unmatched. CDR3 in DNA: TGTGCCACCAGCCGGGACTACCTCTACAATGAGCAGTTCTTC. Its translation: CATSRDYLYNEQFF.

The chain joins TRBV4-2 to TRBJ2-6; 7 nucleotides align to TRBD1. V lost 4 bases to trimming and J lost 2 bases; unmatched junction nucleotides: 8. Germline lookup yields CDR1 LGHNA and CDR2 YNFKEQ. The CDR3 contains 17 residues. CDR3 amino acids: CASSPFDRETGANVLTF. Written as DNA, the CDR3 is TGTGCCAGCAGCCCTTTCGACAGGGAGACTGGGGCCAACGTCCTGACTTTC.

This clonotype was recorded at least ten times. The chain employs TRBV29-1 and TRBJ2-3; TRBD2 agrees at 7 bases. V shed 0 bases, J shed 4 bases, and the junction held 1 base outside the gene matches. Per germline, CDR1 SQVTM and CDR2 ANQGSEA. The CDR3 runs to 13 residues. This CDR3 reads CSVEDLAADTQYF. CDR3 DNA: TGCAGCGTTGAAGATCTAGCGGCAGATACGCAGTATTTT.

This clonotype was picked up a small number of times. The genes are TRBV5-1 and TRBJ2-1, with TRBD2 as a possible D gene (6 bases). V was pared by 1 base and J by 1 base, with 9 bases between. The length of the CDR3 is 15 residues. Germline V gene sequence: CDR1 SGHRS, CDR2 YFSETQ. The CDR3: CASSLLLASYNEQFF. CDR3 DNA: TGCGCCAGCAGCTTGTTGCTAGCGTCCTACAATGAGCAGTTCTTC.

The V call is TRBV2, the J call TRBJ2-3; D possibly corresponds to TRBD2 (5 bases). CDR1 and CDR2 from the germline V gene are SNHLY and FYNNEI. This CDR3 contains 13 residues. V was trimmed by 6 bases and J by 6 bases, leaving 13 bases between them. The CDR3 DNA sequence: TGTGCCAGCAGCCCCCTAGCTTCGGATACGCAGTATTTT. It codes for CASSPLASDTQYF.

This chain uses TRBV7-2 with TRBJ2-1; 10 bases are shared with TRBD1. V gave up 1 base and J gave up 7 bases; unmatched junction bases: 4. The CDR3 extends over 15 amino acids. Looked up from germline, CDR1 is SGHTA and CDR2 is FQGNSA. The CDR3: CASSLGDRGVNEQFF. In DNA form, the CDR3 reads TGTGCCAGCAGCTTAGGGGACAGGGGCGTTAATGAGCAGTTCTTC. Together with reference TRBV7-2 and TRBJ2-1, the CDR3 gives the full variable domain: GAGVSQSPSNKVTEKGKDVELRCDPISGHTALYWYRQSLGQGLEFLIYFQGNSAPDKSGLPSDRFSAERTGGSVSTLTIQRTQQEDSAVYLCASSLGDRGVNEQFFGPGTRLTVL.

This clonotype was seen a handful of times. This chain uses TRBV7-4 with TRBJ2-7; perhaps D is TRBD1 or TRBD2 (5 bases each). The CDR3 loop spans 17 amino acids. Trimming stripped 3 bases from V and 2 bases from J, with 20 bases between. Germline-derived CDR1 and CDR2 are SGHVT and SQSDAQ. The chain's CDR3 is CASSLEATTGGTYEQYF. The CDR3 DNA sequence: TGTGCCAGCAGCTTGGAGGCTACCACAGGTGGAACCTACGAGCAGTACTTC.